The T cell receptor beta chain described here comes from a study of Ad26.COV2.S vaccination and SARS-CoV-2 variants. The CDR3 covers 17 residues. Germline values: CDR1 KGHDR, CDR2 SFDVKD. The V gene end was trimmed by 4 bases and the J gene end by 2 bases; junction bases not matched to a gene: 8. Clones were sequenced by immunoSEQ multiplex PCR, and TCRdb holds only the in-frame ones, with some missing. The data contain fewer than 500,000 clones, around 90% of them seen just once; the ten biggest clones take up 12%. The treatment here: around 19 received Ad26.COV2.S at low or high dose, single or two shots; 5 received placebo; per-sample allocation not given. The investigators took samples on day 63 after the first vaccine or placebo injection.

The input for sequencing was peripheral blood, taken in a trial of Ad26.COV2.S vaccine versus placebo. This clonotype was obtained from a person between 18 and 65 years old who received the Ad26.COV2.S COVID-19 vaccine or a placebo. The chain uses TRBV24-1 and TRBJ2-1, with TRBD1 matching 9 bases. Here the CDR3 reads CATSDSGTGPTYNEQFF. The CDR3 DNA reads as TGTGCCACCAGTGACTCCGGGACAGGGCCGACCTACAATGAGCAGTTCTTC.